This T cell receptor (beta chain) stems from a study of CD8+ T cells in alopecia areata. The length of the CDR3 is 15 residues. The V gene lost 0 bases and the J gene lost 5 bases, with 17 bases spanning the gap. Germline V gene data show CDR1 as SQVTM and CDR2 as ANQGSEA. Peripheral blood, together with lesional scalp punch biopsies, was collected from alopecia areata patients. RNA extraction and reverse transcription yielded cDNA as sequencing template. Sequenced by immunoSEQ multiplex PCR; TCRdb stores in-frame clones only, minus some. The sample shows 150,000 or so clones, about nine tenths of them seen only once.

The starting material was CD8+ T cells sorted from blood, obtained at week 0. The chain employs TRBV29-1 and TRBJ2-7, with D perhaps TRBD1 or TRBD2 (6 bases each). This TCR derives from a human donor with alopecia areata. The CDR3 reads CSVEEGFQRGDEQYF. The DNA of the CDR3 is TGCAGCGTTGAAGAGGGATTCCAAAGGGGGGACGAGCAGTACTTC.